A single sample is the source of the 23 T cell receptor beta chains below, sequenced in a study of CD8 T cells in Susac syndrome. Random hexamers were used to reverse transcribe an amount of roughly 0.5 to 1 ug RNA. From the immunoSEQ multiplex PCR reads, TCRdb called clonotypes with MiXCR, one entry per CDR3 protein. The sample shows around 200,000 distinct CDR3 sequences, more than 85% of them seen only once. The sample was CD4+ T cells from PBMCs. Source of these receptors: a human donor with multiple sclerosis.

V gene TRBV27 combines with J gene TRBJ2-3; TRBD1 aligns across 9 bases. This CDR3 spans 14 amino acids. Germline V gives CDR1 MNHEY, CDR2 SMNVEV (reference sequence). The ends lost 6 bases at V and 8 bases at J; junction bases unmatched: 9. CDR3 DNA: TGTGCCAGCAGCAACGGACAGGGGCCCCGTACGCAGTATTTT. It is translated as CASSNGQGPRTQYF.

CDR3: CASSLGQLKDEQFF. The CDR3 nucleotides are TGTGCCAGCAGCTTAGGGCAGTTAAAGGATGAGCAGTTCTTC. The chain joins TRBV7-9 to TRBJ2-1, with unresolved D. From germline, CDR1 is SEHNR and CDR2 FQNEAQ (reference sequence). V lost 1 base and J lost 8, with 12 bases in between. This CDR3 comprises 14 residues. Looking up the rest from reference TRBV7-9 and TRBJ2-1 gives the full variable domain: DTGVSQNPRHKITKRGQNVTFRCDPISEHNRLYWYRQTLGQGPEFLTYFQNEAQLEKSRLLSDRFSAERPKGSFSTLEIQRTEQGDSAMYLCASSLGQLKDEQFFGPGTRLTVL.

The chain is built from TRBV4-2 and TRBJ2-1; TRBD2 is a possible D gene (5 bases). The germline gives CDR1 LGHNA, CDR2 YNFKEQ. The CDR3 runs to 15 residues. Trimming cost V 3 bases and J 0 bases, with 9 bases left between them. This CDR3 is CASSQGSSSYNEQFF. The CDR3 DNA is TGTGCCAGCAGCCAGGGGAGTAGCTCCTACAATGAGCAGTTCTTC.

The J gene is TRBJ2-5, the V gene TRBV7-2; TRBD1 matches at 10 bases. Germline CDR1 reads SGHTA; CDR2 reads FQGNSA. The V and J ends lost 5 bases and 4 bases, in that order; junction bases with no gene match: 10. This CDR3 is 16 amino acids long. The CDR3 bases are TGTGCCAGCAGCCTCCCCGGGACAGGGGTTTCAGAGACCCAGTACTTC. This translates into CASSLPGTGVSETQYF.

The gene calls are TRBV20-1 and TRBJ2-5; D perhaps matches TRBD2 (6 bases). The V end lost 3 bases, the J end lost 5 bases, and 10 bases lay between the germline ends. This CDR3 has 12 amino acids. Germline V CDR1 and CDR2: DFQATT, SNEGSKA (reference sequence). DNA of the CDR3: TGCAGTGCTAGCGGGGGAAGGGAGACCCAGTACTTC. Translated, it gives CSASGGRETQYF.

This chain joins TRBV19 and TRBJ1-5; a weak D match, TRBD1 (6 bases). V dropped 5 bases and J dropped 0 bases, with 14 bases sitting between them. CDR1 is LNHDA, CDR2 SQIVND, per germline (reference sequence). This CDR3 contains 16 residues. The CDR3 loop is CASSGWTGASNQPQHF. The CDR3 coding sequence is TGTGCCAGTAGTGGATGGACGGGGGCTAGCAATCAGCCCCAGCATTTT.

CDR3 nucleotides: TGTGCCAGCAGCCAAGTGCGGGGCGGGGAGCAGTACGTC. Encoded protein: CASSQVRGGEQYV. This chain connects TRBV3-1 to TRBJ2-7; D may be TRBD2 (6 bases). Per germline, CDR1 LGHDT and CDR2 YNNKEL (reference sequence). This CDR3 contains 13 residues. Trimming took off 1 base at V and 7 bases at J, with 11 bases between the two ends.

In nucleotides, the CDR3 is TGTGCCAGCACCCAGGGGCTAGCGGGGACCTACGAGCAGTACTTC. Translated, it gives CASTQGLAGTYEQYF. V and J are TRBV12-3 or TRBV12-4 and TRBJ2-7; TRBD2 matches at 9 bases. CDR3 size: 15 residues. J was trimmed by 2 bases and V by 7 bases; bases with no gene match: 9.

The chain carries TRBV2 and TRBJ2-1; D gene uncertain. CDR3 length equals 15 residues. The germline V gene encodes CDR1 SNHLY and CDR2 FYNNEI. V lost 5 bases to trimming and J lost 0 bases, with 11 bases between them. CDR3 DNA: TGTGCCAGCAGTTATCAGAGTAGCTCCTACAATGAGCAGTTCTTC. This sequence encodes CASSYQSSSYNEQFF.

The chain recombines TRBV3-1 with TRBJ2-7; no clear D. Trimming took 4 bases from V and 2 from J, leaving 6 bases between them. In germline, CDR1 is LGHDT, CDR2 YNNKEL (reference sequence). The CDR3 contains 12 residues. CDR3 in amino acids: CASSPAPYEQYF. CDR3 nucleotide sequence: TGTGCCAGCAGCCCCGCCCCCTACGAGCAGTACTTC.

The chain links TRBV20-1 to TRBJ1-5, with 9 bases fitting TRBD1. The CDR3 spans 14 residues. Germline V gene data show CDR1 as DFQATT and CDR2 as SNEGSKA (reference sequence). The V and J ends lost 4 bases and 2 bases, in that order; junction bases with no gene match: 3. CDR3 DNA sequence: TGCAGTGCTATCCGGACAGGGGGCAATCAGCCCCAGCATTTT. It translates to CSAIRTGGNQPQHF.

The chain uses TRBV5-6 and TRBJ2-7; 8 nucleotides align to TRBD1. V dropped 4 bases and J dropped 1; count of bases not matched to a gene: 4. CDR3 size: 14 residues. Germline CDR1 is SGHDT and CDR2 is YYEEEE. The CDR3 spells CASSADRASYEQYF. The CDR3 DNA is TGTGCCAGCAGCGCGGACAGGGCATCCTACGAGCAGTACTTC.

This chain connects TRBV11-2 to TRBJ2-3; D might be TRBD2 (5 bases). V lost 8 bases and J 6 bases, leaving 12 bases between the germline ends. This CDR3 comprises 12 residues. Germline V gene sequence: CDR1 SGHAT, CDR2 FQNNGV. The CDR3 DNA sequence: TGTGCCAGCCGGGAACCCGGGGATACGCAGTATTTT. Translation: CASREPGDTQYF.

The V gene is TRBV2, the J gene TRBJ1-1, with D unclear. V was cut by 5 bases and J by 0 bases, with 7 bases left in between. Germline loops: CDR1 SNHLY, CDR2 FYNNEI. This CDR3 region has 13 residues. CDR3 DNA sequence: TGTGCCAGCAGTTCGCAGTTGAACACTGAAGCTTTCTTT. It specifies CASSSQLNTEAFF.

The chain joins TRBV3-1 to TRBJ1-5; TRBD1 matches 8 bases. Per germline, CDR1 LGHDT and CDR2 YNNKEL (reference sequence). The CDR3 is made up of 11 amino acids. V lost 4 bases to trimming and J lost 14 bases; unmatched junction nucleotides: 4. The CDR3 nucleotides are TGTGCCAGCAGCCTACAGGGGGTAAAGCATTTT. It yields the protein CASSLQGVKHF.

This CDR3 is CASSVQPLGGDEQFF. CDR3 sequence (DNA): TGTGCCAGCAGCGTACAACCGTTAGGGGGGGATGAGCAGTTCTTC. The chain carries TRBV9 and TRBJ2-1; a weak D match, TRBD2 (7 bases). The CDR3 is 15 residues long. With 1 base removed from V and 8 bases from J, the gap between germline ends came to 16 bases. Germline CDR1 and CDR2: SGDLS and YYNGEE.

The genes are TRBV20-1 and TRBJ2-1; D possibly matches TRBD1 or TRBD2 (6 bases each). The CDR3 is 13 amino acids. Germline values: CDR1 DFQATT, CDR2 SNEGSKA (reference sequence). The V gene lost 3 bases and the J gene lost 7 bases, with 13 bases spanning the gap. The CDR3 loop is CSASNQGRNEQFF. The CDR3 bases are TGCAGTGCTAGTAATCAGGGGAGGAATGAGCAGTTCTTC.

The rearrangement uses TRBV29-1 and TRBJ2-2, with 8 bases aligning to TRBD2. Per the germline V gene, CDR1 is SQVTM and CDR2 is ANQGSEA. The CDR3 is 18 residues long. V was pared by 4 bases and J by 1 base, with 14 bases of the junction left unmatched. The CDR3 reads CSVGGATHSGGNTGELFF. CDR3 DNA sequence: TGCAGCGTTGGAGGGGCGACCCACAGCGGGGGGAACACCGGGGAGCTGTTTTTT.

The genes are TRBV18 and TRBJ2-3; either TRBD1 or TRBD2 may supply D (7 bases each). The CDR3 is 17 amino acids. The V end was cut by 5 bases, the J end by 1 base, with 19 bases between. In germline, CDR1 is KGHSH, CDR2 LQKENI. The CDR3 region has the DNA TGTGCCAGCTCATCGATACGACAGGGAGGGGGCACAGATACGCAGTATTTT. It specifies CASSSIRQGGGTDTQYF.

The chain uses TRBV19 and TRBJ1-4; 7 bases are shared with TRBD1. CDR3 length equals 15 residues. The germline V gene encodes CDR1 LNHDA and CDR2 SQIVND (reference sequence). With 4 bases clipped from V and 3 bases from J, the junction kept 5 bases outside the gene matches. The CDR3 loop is CASSTSGTANEKLFF. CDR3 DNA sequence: TGTGCCAGTAGTACTTCCGGGACAGCTAATGAAAAACTGTTTTTT.

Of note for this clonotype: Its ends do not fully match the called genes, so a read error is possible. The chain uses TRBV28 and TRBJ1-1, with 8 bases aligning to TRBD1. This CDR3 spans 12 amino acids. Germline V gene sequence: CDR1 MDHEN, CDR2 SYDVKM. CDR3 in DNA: TGTGCCAGCAATTTACAGGGGGCTGAAGCTTTCTTT. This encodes CASNLQGAEAFF.

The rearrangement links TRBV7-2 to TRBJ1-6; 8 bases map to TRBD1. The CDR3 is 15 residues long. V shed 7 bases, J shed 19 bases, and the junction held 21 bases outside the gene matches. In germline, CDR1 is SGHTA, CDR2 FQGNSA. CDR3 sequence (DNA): TGTGCCAGCACTAGCCGAGGGACAGGTCTATTAAGTCTGCACTTT. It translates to CASTSRGTGLLSLHF.

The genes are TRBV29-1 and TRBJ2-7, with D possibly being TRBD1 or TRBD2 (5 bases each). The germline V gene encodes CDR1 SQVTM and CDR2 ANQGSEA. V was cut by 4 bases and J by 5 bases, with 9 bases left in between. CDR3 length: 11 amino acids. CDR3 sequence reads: CSVGDGDEQYV. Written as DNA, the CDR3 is TGCAGCGTTGGGGACGGAGACGAGCAGTACGTC.